This T cell receptor beta chain emerged from a study of glioma-infiltrating T cells. There are many counts of this clonotype. Its antigen is unknown. TCR alpha and beta CDR3 regions were amplified from RNA using iRepertoire nested multiplex PCR. Input was roughly 100-450 ng of tissue mRNA or PBMC total RNA. Via MiXCR, TCRdb re-called the multiplex PCR reads, giving one row per CDR3 protein. The sample holds about 130,000 distinct CDR3 sequences; around 23% are singletons and the top ten take around 28%. Trimming at V came to 7 bases and at J to 10 bases, leaving 21 bases not matched to a gene. The CDR3 runs 16 residues. CDR1 is MNHNS and CDR2 is SASEGT in the germline V gene. Notes on the study in general: Tissue-blood divergence was below expectation in non-neoplastic patients, above in gliomas.

Sequencing was carried out using glioma tissue, nonneoplastic brain tissue, or PBMCs (not recorded which). This clonotype originated in a human donor with low-grade glioma or glioblastoma, undergoing nonglioma brain surgery, or in good health (not recorded which). The gene calls are TRBV6-1 and TRBJ1-2, with 7 nucleotides matching TRBD1. CDR3 DNA sequence: TGTGCCAGCACCAGGGGGACCGCTGAACCACCCCGAGACTACACCTTC. It translates to CASTRGTAEPPRDYTF.